The next 8 T cell receptor beta chains were all read from a single sample in a study of regulatory T cells in long-lasting Graves disease. Researchers made TCR beta libraries by using iRepertoire HTBI primers and running Arm-PCR on CDR3 regions. TCRdb analysed the multiplex PCR reads with MiXCR anew, one entry per CDR3 protein. The sample holds approximately 360,000 distinct CDR3 sequences, 20% to 25% seen once. Time point described: persistent/refractory GD, antithyroid drugs over 5 years with positive TRAb. Isolated PBMC RNA provided the starting material for the TCR library. Sequenced material: peripheral blood mononuclear cells (PBMCs), taken when the disease was refractory, from a patient treated with antithyroid drugs. Source of these receptors: a woman aged 40 to 50 with Graves disease.

This clonotype was recorded many times. The rearrangement links TRBV13 to TRBJ2-4; TRBD1 matches at 7 bases. Germline V lookup: CDR1 PRHDT, CDR2 FYEKMQ (reference sequence). The CDR3 loop spans 13 amino acids. V was pared by 5 bases and J by 11 bases, with 9 bases of the junction left unmatched. The CDR3 here is CASSQRDREFQYF. Here the CDR3 DNA reads TGTGCCAGCAGCCAGAGGGACAGAGAGTTTCAGTACTTC.

This chain links TRBV29-1 with TRBJ2-1, with TRBD2 identical over 9 bases. This CDR3 has 15 amino acids. Germline V gives CDR1 SQVTM, CDR2 ANQGSEA. Germline trimming cut 7 bases from V and 4 bases from J; bases unmatched to any gene: 11. The CDR3 loop is CSATRGLAGYNEQFF. CDR3 bases: TGCAGCGCCACTCGGGGTCTAGCGGGGTACAATGAGCAGTTCTTC.

In this sample, this clonotype turned up many times. The chain combines TRBV12-3 or TRBV12-4 with TRBJ1-1, with D possibly TRBD1 on 6 matching bases. Trimming cost V 1 base and J 1 base, with 19 bases left between them. The CDR3 consists of 18 residues. As DNA, the CDR3 is TGTGCCAGCAGTTTAGTAGGTAGGGGGATCCTTAAGAACACTGAAGCTTTCTTT. Protein: CASSLVGRGILKNTEAFF.

This clonotype occurred once. The CDR3 region has the DNA TGTGCCAGCAGCTTAGTCCGAGGGAAGTTGGCTTACAATGAGCAGTTCTTC. Protein: CASSLVRGKLAYNEQFF. V gene TRBV2 combines with J gene TRBJ2-1; maybe TRBD2 (5 bases). CDR3 length: 17 residues. Looked up from germline, CDR1 is SNHLY and CDR2 is FYNNEI. V shed 6 bases and J shed 4 bases, with 22 bases lying between them.

The chain recombines TRBV6-1 with TRBJ2-7; the match to TRBD2 covers 10 bases. The CDR3 sequence is 23 residues long. J gave up 4 bases and V 5 bases, and 32 bases lay outside the gene matches. CDR1 is MNHNS, CDR2 SASEGT, per germline. In DNA form, the CDR3 reads TGTGCCAGCAGTCCCCCTCAAGCGGGAGGGCGGCGGTGGGCTGCAATCGTTTCATACGAGCAGTACTTC. This codes for CASSPPQAGGRRWAAIVSYEQYF.

This clonotype has ten or more counts. V is TRBV12-3 or TRBV12-4 and J is TRBJ2-5; D could derive from TRBD1 or TRBD2 (5 bases each). V lost 6 bases, J lost 5 bases, and 19 bases lay in between. This CDR3 comprises 15 residues. CDR3 DNA: TGTGCCAGCAGGTTGGGGGTTTTGGGATCCGAGACCCAGTACTTC. Its protein is CASRLGVLGSETQYF.

This clonotype was counted a few times. Since no conserved phenylalanine or tryptophan closes the CDR3, a read error is the likely cause. The V call is TRBV27, the J call TRBJ2-7; TRBD2 matches at 7 bases. The V gene end was trimmed by 2 bases and the J gene end by 1 base; junction bases not matched to a gene: 5. Per the germline V gene, CDR1 is MNHEY and CDR2 is SMNVEV (reference sequence). This CDR3 region has 15 residues. The CDR3 nucleotides read TGTGCCAGCAGTTTAGCGGGAGTATCTTCCTACGAGCAGTACTCC. Translated, it gives CASSLAGVSSYEQYS.

The gene calls are TRBV7-9 and TRBJ2-7; 9 bases agree with TRBD1. Unmatched junction bases numbered 11, after V lost 7 bases and J lost 1 base. Germline V gene sequence: CDR1 SEHNR, CDR2 FQNEAQ (reference sequence). The CDR3 sequence is 16 residues long. Written as DNA, the CDR3 is TGTGCCAGCACTCTAGGGGGACAGGGACTTTCCTACGAGCAGTACTTC. Protein sequence: CASTLGGQGLSYEQYF.